The T cell receptor beta chain described here comes from a study of T cells in Graves' hyperthyroidism and ophthalmopathy. Turning to the study itself: Peripheral blood was obtained at initial diagnosis, preceding any treatment.

A word on this clonotype: Its matching antigen is unknown.

The CDR3 loop spans 17 amino acids. Amplification targeted TCR beta CDR3 regions from RNA transcripts. A first-round RT-PCR of the TCR CDR3 used the HTBI primer set. TCRdb processed the multiplex PCR reads anew with MiXCR; each CDR3 protein has one entry. Here the sample spans hundreds of thousands of distinct CDR3 sequences, more than 14% being singletons. Patients affected by ophthalmopathy presented a Clinical Activity Score of at least 3, a NOSPECS grade of at least 4, and disease duration below 3 months. Extraction of PBMCs used around 9.6 ml of fresh peripheral blood. Study findings and constraints: Most expanded thyroid clonotypes above 0.001 recurred in blood.

The chain recombines TRBV3-2 with TRBJ2-5; the table's D gene call, TRBD1, was not cross checked with the DNA. TRBV3-2 is labeled a pseudogene. The sequencing sample was made of blood. This TCR was recovered from a woman aged 50 to 65 with Graves' ophthalmopathy. The CDR3 DNA is TGTGCCAGCAGCCGATCCGGAAAGGGACCTAAACAAGAGACCCAGTACTTC. Translated: CASSRSGKGPKQETQYF.